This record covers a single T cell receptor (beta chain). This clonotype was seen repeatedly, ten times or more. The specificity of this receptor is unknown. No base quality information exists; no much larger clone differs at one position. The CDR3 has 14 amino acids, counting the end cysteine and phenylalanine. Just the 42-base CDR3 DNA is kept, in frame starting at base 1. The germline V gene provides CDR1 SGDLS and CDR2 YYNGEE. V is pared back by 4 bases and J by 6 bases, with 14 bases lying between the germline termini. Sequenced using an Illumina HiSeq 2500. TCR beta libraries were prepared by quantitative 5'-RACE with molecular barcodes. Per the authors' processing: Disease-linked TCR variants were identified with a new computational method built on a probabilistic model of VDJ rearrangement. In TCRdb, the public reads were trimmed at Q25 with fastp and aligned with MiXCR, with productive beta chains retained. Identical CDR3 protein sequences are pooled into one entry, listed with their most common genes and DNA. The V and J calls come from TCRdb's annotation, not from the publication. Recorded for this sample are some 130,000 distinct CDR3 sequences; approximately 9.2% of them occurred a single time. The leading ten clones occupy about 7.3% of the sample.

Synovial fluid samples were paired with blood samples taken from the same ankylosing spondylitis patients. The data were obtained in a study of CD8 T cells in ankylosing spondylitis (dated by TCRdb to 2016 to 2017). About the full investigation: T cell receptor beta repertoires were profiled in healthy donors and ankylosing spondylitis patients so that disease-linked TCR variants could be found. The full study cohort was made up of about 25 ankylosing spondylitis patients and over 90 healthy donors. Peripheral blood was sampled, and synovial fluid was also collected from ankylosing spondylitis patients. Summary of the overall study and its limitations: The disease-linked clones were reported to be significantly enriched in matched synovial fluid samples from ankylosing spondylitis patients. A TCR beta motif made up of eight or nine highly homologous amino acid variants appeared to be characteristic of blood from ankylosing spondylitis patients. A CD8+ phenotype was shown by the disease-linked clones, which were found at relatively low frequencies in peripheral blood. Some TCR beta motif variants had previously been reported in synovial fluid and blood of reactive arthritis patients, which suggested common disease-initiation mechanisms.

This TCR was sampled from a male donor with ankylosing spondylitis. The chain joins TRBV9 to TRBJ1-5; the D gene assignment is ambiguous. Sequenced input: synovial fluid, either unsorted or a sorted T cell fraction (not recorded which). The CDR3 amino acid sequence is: CASSPRPGAQPQHF. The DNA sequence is TGTGCCAGCAGCCCTCGGCCAGGAGCTCAGCCCCAGCATTTT.